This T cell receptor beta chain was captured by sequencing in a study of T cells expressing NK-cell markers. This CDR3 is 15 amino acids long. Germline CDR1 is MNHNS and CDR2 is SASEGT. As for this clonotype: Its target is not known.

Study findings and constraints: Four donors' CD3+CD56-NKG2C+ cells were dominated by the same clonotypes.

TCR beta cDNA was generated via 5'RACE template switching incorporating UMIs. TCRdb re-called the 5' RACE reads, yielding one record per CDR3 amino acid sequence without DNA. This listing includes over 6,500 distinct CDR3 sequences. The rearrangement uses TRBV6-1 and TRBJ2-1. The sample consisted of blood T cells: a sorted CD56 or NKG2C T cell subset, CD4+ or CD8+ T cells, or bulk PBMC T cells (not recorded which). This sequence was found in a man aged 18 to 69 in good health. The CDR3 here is CASSEDLSASNEQFF.